Listed below are T cell receptor beta chains from one sample, sequenced in a study of blood T cell repertoires in COVID-19. Libraries were prepared by immunoSEQ multiplex PCR; TCRdb keeps only in-frame clonotypes and omits some of them. The sample consists of more than 200,000 clones, 80% to 90% of them appearing once. Source material: PBMCs or T cells enriched from blood (not recorded which). These receptors all come from a man younger than 40 in a cohort exposed to, infected with or recovered from COVID-19 (not recorded which). Each CDR3 is given without its conserved first and last residue. Not every row has a clone size; where given, it reads once, few, many or a size class.

clone_size	j_call	v_call	cdr3_aa
.	TRBJ2-7	TRBV18	ASSPLGQDSYEQY
few	TRBJ1-4	TRBV12-5	ASGPHGSSGVATNEKLF
.	TRBJ1-1	TRBV5-1	ASSLANQGSRNTEAF
.	TRBJ1-6	TRBV4-3	ASSQDGRGAVRSPLH
.	TRBJ2-1	TRBV5-8	ASSLERGEQF
.	TRBJ2-2	TRBV19	ASSIPDRGFVGELF
.	TRBJ2-1	TRBV6-5	ASNGGSYNEQF
.	TRBJ1-1	TRBV7-6	ASSFLETAPNTEAF
.	TRBJ1-5	TRBV6-1	ASSEGAGIGSNQPQH
.	TRBJ2-2	TRBV28	ASSGTSGFGTGELF
.	TRBJ1-3	TRBV6-5	ASRNTGNTIY
.	TRBJ2-6	TRBV11-3	ASSLASSGANVLT
.	TRBJ2-7	TRBV28	AIREGYEQY
.	TRBJ2-2	TRBV7-3	ASSLQGSNTGELF
.	TRBJ2-2	TRBV25-1	ASSPQGDTGELF
few	TRBJ2-3	TRBV6-1	ASSEKPSGSGADTQY
.	TRBJ1-5	TRBV2	ASSGENSWEPQH
.	TRBJ1-1	TRBV12-5	ASGFNRGTEAF
.	TRBJ2-2	TRBV19	ASSTGLAGGELF
.	TRBJ1-2	TRBV6-2/TRBV6-3	ASSYLSNYGYT
.	TRBJ2-7	TRBV28	ASSIGTAKKY
.	TRBJ1-1	TRBV27	ASSIWGQPNTEAF
.	TRBJ1-2	TRBV4-1	ASSRGYPGGEGGSGYT
.	TRBJ1-2	TRBV11-3	ASTLRTIAMHYGYT
.	TRBJ1-4	TRBV2	ASRPITSEDEKLF
.	TRBJ2-5	TRBV6-2/TRBV6-3	ASSQPGLAGGRETQY
.	TRBJ2-7	TRBV7-3	ASSLTGVESYEQY
.	TRBJ2-7	TRBV29-1	SVRAADYEQY
.	TRBJ2-1	TRBV28	ASSLGDYSYNEQF
once	TRBJ2-1	TRBV5-1	ASRSQGLSVGEQF
.	TRBJ2-7	TRBV27	ASSLGRPYEQY
.	TRBJ2-3	TRBV6-1	ASSDSGRLTDTQY
few	TRBJ2-1	TRBV24-1	ATSDWALTIAGGPNEQF
.	TRBJ1-2	TRBV9	ASSSDRGRGYGYT
.	TRBJ2-3	TRBV6-4	ASSEGTGGADTQY
few	TRBJ2-2	TRBV27	ASSLGQALGELF
.	TRBJ1-4	TRBV6-2/TRBV6-3	ASSDIGTATNEKLF
.	TRBJ1-2	TRBV6-5	ASSPAGGFGYT
few	TRBJ1-1	TRBV25-1	ASSPGDEAF
.	TRBJ1-2	TRBV19	ASSIRARVDGYT
.	TRBJ2-3	TRBV10-3	AISDETGRTDTQY
.	TRBJ2-7	TRBV18	ASSPPLTGAPYEQY